A single T cell receptor (beta chain) is shown here with its context. The clone's antigen remains unknown. Per-nucleotide qualities are absent, and no much larger clonotype sits a single base away. The data originate from a study of shared clonotypes between healthy human individuals (dated by TCRdb to 2018 to 2021). Some background on the complete study: The cohort included a few men and a couple of women between 18 and 49 years of age. For each donor, three plates each were used for CD4 naive and CD4 memory, two plates were used for CD8 naive, and one plate was used for CD8 memory. To estimate repertoire size and how much clonotype sharing occurs between individuals, the study deeply sequenced the blood TCR repertoires of several healthy adults. To increase sequencing depth and limit assay-specific biases, different laboratories used diverse techniques to prepare libraries and sequence TCR repertoires. Per donor, leukapheresis produced somewhere between about 0.94 and 10 billion PBMCs. General findings and caveats noted by the study authors: Based on pairwise subsampling, the degree of clonotype sharing among donors was expected to be affected by sequencing depth. Even with the large sequencing depth, rarefaction of the sorted-subset datasets indicated that sequencing was incomplete. Compared with non-shared clonotypes, clonotypes shared by all four sorted-subset donors had higher generation probabilities. The small number of donors limited the genetic and exposure-history diversity represented. Naive subsets generally had larger estimated clonotype richness than memory subsets did. Across a few donors, around 5% of naive CD4, over 3% of naive CD8, 2.3% of memory CD4, and roughly 0.4% of memory CD8 clonotypes were shared. Sampling was limited to blood, and TCR repertoires in tissue likely differ from TCR repertoires in blood.

Inclusive of the bounding cysteine and phenylalanine, the CDR3 is 15 residues long. Left in the record is the CDR3 DNA by itself, 45 bases read in frame from the first base. The junction carries 15 bases between V and J, which are trimmed by 2 bases and 8 bases respectively. Via the germline V gene (reference sequence), CDR1 is SEHNR and CDR2 FQNEAQ. Donors were healthy HIV-negative adults with no recently reported acute infections or vaccinations. Every donor was a Caucasian adult residing in Nashville, Tennessee, USA. CD4+ T cells were enriched through magnetic negative selection, after which naive cells were positively selected on CD45RA and the remaining negative fraction served as the memory subset. Blood was collected by leukapheresis, and PBMCs were isolated by Ficoll-Histopaque density gradient centrifugation and then cryopreserved in liquid nitrogen vapor phase. Analytical flow cytometry was used to check the purity and quantity of each magnetically sorted T cell population. From each sorted fraction, genomic DNA was isolated and quantified by UV absorbance on a Nanodrop 2000c.

Using the deep immunoSEQ assay, TCR CDR3 regions were amplified from genomic DNA by multiplex PCR. For each cell subset, the extracted genomic DNA was distributed evenly across all wells of several immunoSEQ 96-well plates, and each plate served as one replicate. For sorted subsets, about 220 ng of genomic DNA, equivalent to around 30,000 T cell genomes, went into each replicate PCR. Purified libraries were quantified with a Qubit 3.0 fluorometer, sized on a Bioanalyzer 2100, and re-quantified with the KAPA Library Quantification kit. Each immunoSEQ 96-well plate was sequenced on its own single-read 150-cycle Illumina NextSeq 550 flow cell. As for the original processing: Because the immunoSEQ output included only junctional sequences and no quality scores, the filtering could not be the same as the filtering used for full-length reads. To assign V/J genes and CDR3, sequences were annotated against IMGT germline references using PyIR, a Python wrapper for IgBLAST v1.9. Reads were removed for weak V/J assignments (E-value above 1e-6), missing CDR3, stop codons, out-of-frame junctions, or ambiguous translated residues. V3J clonotypes were defined as sequences sharing an identical inferred V gene, J gene, and CDR3 amino acid sequence. Percentage overlap between repertoires was calculated by dividing the number of shared unique clonotypes by the size of the smaller repertoire. Repertoire richness was assessed with RTK rarefaction, the Chao1 estimator, and Recon v2.1 estimates of unobserved clonotypes. Generation probabilities for all TCRbeta clonotypes obtained by the gDNA method from a handful of donors were computed using OLGA. This immuneACCESS table, as held by TCRdb, lists in-frame sequences with V and J called but not all clones. Of the missing ones, under half trace to an unresolved V gene in checked studies; the others have no known cause. V, J and clone size are those of that table, while D and trimming were read from the DNA. The sample table records 2 million or so clones; around 95% of these occur just once. The ten largest clonotypes hold approximately 0.13% of the sample.

The sequence joins TRBV7-9 to TRBJ1-4; a weak D assignment points to TRBD1 (5 bases agree). The sample was naive CD4+ T cells sorted from blood. The cell subset or site label corresponds to: CD45RA+ positively selected. The source is a man between 18 and 29 years old in good health. The CDR3: CASSLWSQGGEKLFF. In nucleotides, the sequence is TGTGCCAGCAGCTTATGGAGTCAGGGTGGCGAAAAACTGTTTTTT.